This T cell receptor beta chain was recorded in a study of blood T cells in healthy people across ages. About the study: For every two T cells, template switching captured about one barcoded beta molecule. Points from the study as a whole: Across samples, TCR beta diversity tracked strongly with naive T cell percentage. Diversity was estimated from one million T cells, and these estimates were considered underestimates.

With V trimmed by 4 bases and J by 3 bases, 30 bases remained unmatched. CDR1 is LNHNV, CDR2 YYDKDF, per germline (reference sequence). The CDR3 covers 24 residues. About this clonotype itself: Antigen unknown.

Primers used in a second PCR of about 7 to 12 cycles were a sample-barcoded 5' primer and a J-beta primer mix. TCRdb re-derived calls from the 5' RACE reads in MiXCR, one entry per CDR3 protein. The sample holds some 320,000 distinct CDR3 sequences, less than 30% seen once. The J gene is TRBJ2-1, the V gene TRBV15; 10 bases match TRBD2. The TCR originated in a woman aged 70-85 years in good health. The material sequenced was blood. CDR3 region: CATSIVSGYETGTSVSGYYNEQFF. CDR3 DNA sequence: TGTGCCACCAGCATAGTGTCCGGCTATGAGACCGGGACTAGCGTCAGTGGGTACTACAATGAGCAGTTCTTC.